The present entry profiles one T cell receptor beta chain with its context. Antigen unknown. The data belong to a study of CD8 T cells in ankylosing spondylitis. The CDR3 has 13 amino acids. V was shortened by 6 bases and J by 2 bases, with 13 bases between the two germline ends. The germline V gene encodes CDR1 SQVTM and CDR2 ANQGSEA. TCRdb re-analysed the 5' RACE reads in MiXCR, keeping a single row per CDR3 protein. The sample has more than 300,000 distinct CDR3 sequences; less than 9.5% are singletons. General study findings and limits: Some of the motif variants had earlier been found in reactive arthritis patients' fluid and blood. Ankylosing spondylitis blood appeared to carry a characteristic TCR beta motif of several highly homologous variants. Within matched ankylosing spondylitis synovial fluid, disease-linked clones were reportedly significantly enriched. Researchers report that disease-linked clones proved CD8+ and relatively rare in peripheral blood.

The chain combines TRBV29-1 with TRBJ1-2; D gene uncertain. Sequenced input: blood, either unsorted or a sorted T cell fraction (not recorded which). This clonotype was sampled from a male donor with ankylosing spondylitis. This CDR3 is CSVTPRMNYGYTF. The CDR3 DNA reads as TGCAGCGTAACGCCTCGAATGAACTATGGCTACACCTTC.